One sample yielded the 15 T cell receptor beta chains listed below, sequenced in a study of T cell repertoires in cytomegalovirus infection. TCRdb fed the reads into MiXCR, producing one record per CDR3 protein. The sample lists 700,000 to 950,000 distinct CDR3 sequences; roughly 33% were seen once. Their target antigens are unknown. The starting material was cultured CD8+ T cells from PBMCs, obtained from culture after CMV antigen stimulation. These receptors came from a human donor in good health (CMV status not recorded). Some clones in this sample may be carry-over from other donors' samples.

V gene TRBV9 combines with J gene TRBJ2-2; maybe TRBD2 (5 bases). The CDR3 sequence is 13 residues long. V lost 3 bases and J 4 bases, leaving 7 bases between the germline ends. CDR1 is SGDLS and CDR2 is YYNGEE in the germline V gene. The CDR3 protein is CASSGTFTGELFF. The CDR3 DNA sequence: TGTGCCAGCAGCGGGACTTTCACCGGGGAGCTGTTTTTT.

This clonotype was recorded many times. The gene calls are TRBV7-2 and TRBJ2-5; D not resolved. The CDR3 extends over 13 amino acids. Germline V lookup: CDR1 SGHTA, CDR2 FQGNSA. The V and J ends lost 2 bases and 5 bases respectively, with 9 bases between them. CDR3 coding DNA: TGTGCCAGCAGCTTAAACCGTCACGAGACCCAGTACTTC. Translation gives CASSLNRHETQYF. Combining the CDR3 with reference TRBV7-2 and TRBJ2-5 gives the whole variable domain GAGVSQSPSNKVTEKGKDVELRCDPISGHTALYWYRQSLGQGLEFLIYFQGNSAPDKSGLPSDRFSAERTGGSVSTLTIQRTQQEDSAVYLCASSLNRHETQYFGPGTRLLVL.

Comment on this clonotype: One base away lies a much larger clone, so this may be a sequencing read error. This chain uses TRBV6-1 with TRBJ2-2; D is uncertain. The CDR3 consists of 15 residues. Germline V gene data show CDR1 as MNHNS and CDR2 as SASEGT. The CDR3 region has the DNA TGTGCCAGCAATGAATTTGATACGAACACCGGGGAGCTGTTTTTT. It translates to CASNEFDTNTGELFF.

There are a few counts of this clonotype. The V gene is TRBV9, the J gene TRBJ2-2; no definite D call. The CDR3 length is 17 residues. CDR1 SGDLS and CDR2 YYNGEE come from the germline V gene. The ends were cut back, 4 bases at V and 3 bases at J, with 19 bases in the middle. This CDR3 reads CASSSDLRYLDTGELFF. The CDR3 nucleotides are TGTGCCAGCAGCTCCGACCTCAGATACTTGGACACCGGGGAGCTGTTTTTT.

The genes are TRBV7-2 and TRBJ2-7; D might be TRBD2 (7 bases). Germline loops: CDR1 SGHTA, CDR2 FQGNSA. V lost 0 bases and J lost 5, with 17 bases in between. CDR3 length equals 16 residues. CDR3 bases: TGTGCCAGCAGCTTAGCGGGGATCGGGGGGCGGGACGAGCAGTACGTC. As protein: CASSLAGIGGRDEQYV.

This clonotype was detected only a few times. V and J are TRBV20-1 and TRBJ2-7; tentatively, D is TRBD2 (6 bases). CDR1 is DFQATT, CDR2 SNEGSKA, per germline (reference sequence). This CDR3 comprises 14 residues. V lost 3 bases and J lost 4, with 16 bases in between. CDR3 loop: CSASMAGYKYEQYV. The CDR3 nucleotides read TGCAGTGCTAGTATGGCGGGGTATAAGTACGAGCAGTACGTC.

The chain joins TRBV27 to TRBJ2-1; D is possibly TRBD1 or TRBD2 (5 bases each). V was pared by 5 bases and J by 10 bases, with 9 bases between. Germline loops: CDR1 MNHEY, CDR2 SMNVEV (reference sequence). There are 11 residues in the CDR3. The chain's CDR3 is CASSRGWEQFF. CDR3 DNA sequence: TGTGCCAGCAGTCGGGGCTGGGAGCAGTTCTTC.

This clonotype was counted a few times. V gene TRBV19 combines with J gene TRBJ2-6; possibly TRBD1 for D (5 bases). Trimming took off 9 bases at V and 0 bases at J, with 24 bases between the two ends. The germline CDR1 and CDR2 sequences are LNHDA and SQIVND (reference sequence). This CDR3 region has 19 residues. The DNA for the CDR3 is TGTGCCAGCACTAAACACAGCGACAGAACAGTCTCTGGGGCCAACGTCCTGACTTTC. Protein: CASTKHSDRTVSGANVLTF.

The gene calls are TRBV7-2 and TRBJ2-3, with 16 bases aligning to TRBD2. Germline-derived CDR1 and CDR2 are SGHTA and FQGNSA. V shed 5 bases and J 2 bases; nucleotides not matched to a gene: 7. The CDR3 has 18 amino acids. This CDR3 reads CASSPGTSGGGNTDTQYF. The CDR3 bases are TGTGCCAGCAGCCCTGGGACTAGCGGGGGGGGTAACACAGATACGCAGTATTTT.

This clonotype has just a few counts. The J gene is TRBJ2-3, the V gene TRBV4-3; the D gene is possibly TRBD2 (5 bases). Trimming took 2 bases from V and 0 from J, leaving 9 bases between them. The CDR3 totals 15 residues. Looked up from germline, CDR1 is LGHNA and CDR2 is YSLEER. CDR3 protein: CASSQLGLSTDTQYF. The CDR3 nucleotides are TGCGCCAGCAGCCAACTCGGACTGAGCACAGATACGCAGTATTTT.

In its sample, this clonotype was seen a few times. The V and J genes are TRBV19 and TRBJ1-5; D unresolved. The CDR3 has 15 amino acids. The germline gives CDR1 LNHDA, CDR2 SQIVND (reference sequence). V was trimmed by 3 bases and J by 4 bases, leaving 13 bases between them. In DNA, the CDR3 is TGTGCCAGTAGTATTTATGGGCAGGTGAATCAGCCCCAGCATTTT. Translation gives CASSIYGQVNQPQHF.

This clonotype was picked up a small number of times. The CDR3 DNA sequence: TGCGCCAGCAGCCAAGGGCTCGGGACTCCGAACACTGAAGCTTTCTTT. Translating it yields CASSQGLGTPNTEAFF. The chain combines TRBV4-1 with TRBJ1-1; D possibly corresponds to TRBD1 (5 bases). The germline CDR1 and CDR2 sequences are MGHRA and YSYEKL. This CDR3 spans 16 amino acids. The ends were cut back, 1 base at V and 1 base at J, with 13 bases in the middle.

This clonotype was seen only a few times. The chain is built from TRBV19 and TRBJ2-7; weak D call: TRBD1 (6 bases). CDR3 length equals 16 residues. CDR1 and CDR2 (germline): LNHDA, SQIVND (reference sequence). Trimming cost V 2 bases and J 4 bases, with 18 bases left between them. The CDR3 loop is CASSIPQTGDQYEQYV. The CDR3 bases are TGTGCCAGTAGTATACCCCAGACAGGCGATCAGTACGAGCAGTACGTC.

The J gene is TRBJ1-1, the V gene TRBV10-2; 9 nucleotides match TRBD1. Per the germline V gene, CDR1 is WSHSY and CDR2 is SAAADI. J gave up 7 bases and V 2 bases, and 8 bases lay outside the gene matches. This CDR3 contains 15 residues. The CDR3 sequence is CASSERTGVIGEAFF. The DNA of the CDR3 is TGCGCCAGCAGTGAGAGGACAGGGGTTATCGGTGAAGCTTTCTTT.

V is TRBV5-1 and J is TRBJ1-1; D remains unclear. This CDR3 region has 13 residues. Germline values: CDR1 SGHRS, CDR2 YFSETQ. Trimming took 4 bases from V and 0 from J, leaving 7 bases between them. CDR3 nucleotides: TGCGCCAGCAGCCATGGGCTGAACACTGAAGCTTTCTTT. Translating gives CASSHGLNTEAFF.